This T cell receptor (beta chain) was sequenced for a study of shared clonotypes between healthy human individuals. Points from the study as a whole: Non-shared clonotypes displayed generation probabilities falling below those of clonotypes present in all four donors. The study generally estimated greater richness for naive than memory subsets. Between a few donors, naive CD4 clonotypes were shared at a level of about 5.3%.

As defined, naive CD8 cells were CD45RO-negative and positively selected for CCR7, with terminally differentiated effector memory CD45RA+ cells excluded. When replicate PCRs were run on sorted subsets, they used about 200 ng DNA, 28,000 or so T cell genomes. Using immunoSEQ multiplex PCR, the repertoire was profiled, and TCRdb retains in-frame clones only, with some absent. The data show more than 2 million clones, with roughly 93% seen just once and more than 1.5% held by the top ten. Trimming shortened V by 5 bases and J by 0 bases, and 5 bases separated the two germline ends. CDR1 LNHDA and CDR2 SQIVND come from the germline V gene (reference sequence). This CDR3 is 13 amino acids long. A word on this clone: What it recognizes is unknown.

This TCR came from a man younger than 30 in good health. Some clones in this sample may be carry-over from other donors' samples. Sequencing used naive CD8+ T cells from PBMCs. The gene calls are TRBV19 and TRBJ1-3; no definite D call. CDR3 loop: CASSLISGNTIYF. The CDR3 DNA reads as TGTGCCAGTAGTCTGATCTCTGGAAACACCATATATTTT.